This T cell receptor beta chain was found in a study of regulatory T cells in long-lasting Graves disease. Investigators prepared the TCR beta libraries by applying iRepertoire HTBI primers and Arm-PCR of CDR3 regions. TCRdb itself ran the multiplex PCR reads through MiXCR, one entry per CDR3 protein. The sample contains about 420,000 distinct CDR3 sequences, less than 20% of which appear only once. Indicated time point: newly diagnosed GD, antithyroid drugs for less than 3 months. TCR sequences were obtained from RNA taken from PBMCs. The authors diagnosed Graves' disease using American Thyroid Association guidelines. The sample holds a few counts of this clonotype. Trimming took 0 bases from V and 0 from J, leaving 8 bases between them. The length of the CDR3 is 15 residues. Per the germline V gene, CDR1 is MGHRA and CDR2 is YSYEKL. The same specimen was also included in a second study, on T cells in Graves' hyperthyroidism and ophthalmopathy. That source reports: Exclusion of patients followed from uncontrolled infection, other autoimmune disease, pregnancy or lactation.

The sample here was peripheral blood mononuclear cells (PBMCs), taken at new diagnosis, from a patient treated with antithyroid drugs. The V and J genes are TRBV4-1 and TRBJ1-1, with D unresolved. The sequence was collected from a woman aged 18-29 years with Graves disease. The CDR3 loop reads CASSQEAVVNTEAFF. CDR3 nucleotide sequence: TGCGCCAGCAGCCAAGAAGCGGTCGTGAACACTGAAGCTTTCTTT.